The clone carrying this TCR beta chain was recorded a few times. What it binds is not known. This entry is derived from a study of T cells in Graves' hyperthyroidism and ophthalmopathy. Germline V gene sequence: CDR1 DFQATT, CDR2 SNEGSKA (reference sequence). Losses at the gene ends were 5 bases for V and 9 bases for J; bases not matched to a gene: 8. The CDR3 extends over 14 amino acids. Regarding the study as a whole: Most expanded thyroid clonotypes above 0.001 recurred in blood. Stable hyperthyroidism was told apart from ophthalmopathy by a model built on 13 V-J features.

It was RNA transcripts that yielded the amplified TCR beta CDR3 regions. HTBI primers were the set used in a first-round RT-PCR of the TCR CDR3. From the multiplex PCR reads, TCRdb called clonotypes with MiXCR, one entry per CDR3 protein. The top ten hold approximately 18% of the sample, which has around 580,000 distinct CDR3 sequences, roughly a sixth seen once. Sequencing used blood. The receptor comes from a woman in her late teens or twenties with Graves' hyperthyroidism. This chain links TRBV20-1 with TRBJ1-6, with TRBD1 matching 9 bases. The CDR3 reads CSAQKQGARSPLHF. The CDR3 nucleotides are TGCAGTGCTCAAAAACAGGGGGCGCGTTCACCCCTCCACTTT.